This T cell receptor (beta chain) appears in the sequencing data of a study of blood T cell repertoires in COVID-19. Study as a whole: T cells, B-cell-depleted T cells, or PBMCs supplied cDNA or gDNA.

TCRdb's copy holds only in-frame clones and misses some; the assay was immunoSEQ multiplex PCR. The sample records approximately 180,000 clones, about 87% being singletons. This clone came up once. CDR1 and CDR2 (germline): SEHNR, FQNEAQ (reference sequence). The V gene end was trimmed by 5 bases and the J gene end by 7 bases; junction bases not matched to a gene: 2. CDR3 length: 14 amino acids. The chain is built from TRBV7-9 and TRBJ1-4; TRBD1 agrees at 12 bases. This receptor was obtained from an older woman with COVID-19, enrolled during active disease. Sample: peripheral blood. CDR3 bases: TGTGCCAGCAGCGAGGGACAGGGGGCTGAAAAACTGTTTTTT. It encodes CASSEGQGAEKLFF.